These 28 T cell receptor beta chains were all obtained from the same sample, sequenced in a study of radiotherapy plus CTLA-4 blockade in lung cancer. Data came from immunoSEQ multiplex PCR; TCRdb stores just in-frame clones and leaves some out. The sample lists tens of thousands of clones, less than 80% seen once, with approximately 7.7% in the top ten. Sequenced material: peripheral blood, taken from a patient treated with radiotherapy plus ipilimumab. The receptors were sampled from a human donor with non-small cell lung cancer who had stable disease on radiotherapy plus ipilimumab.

The CDR3 region has the DNA TGTGCCAGCAGCCCCGGACGAGGAAACACCATATATTTT. The encoded protein is CASSPGRGNTIYF. The rearrangement joins TRBV6-5 to TRBJ1-3; no firm D call. Germline CDR1 and CDR2: MNHEY and SVGAGI. Trimming left V 6 bases short and J 4 bases short, with 10 bases between. CDR3 size: 13 residues.

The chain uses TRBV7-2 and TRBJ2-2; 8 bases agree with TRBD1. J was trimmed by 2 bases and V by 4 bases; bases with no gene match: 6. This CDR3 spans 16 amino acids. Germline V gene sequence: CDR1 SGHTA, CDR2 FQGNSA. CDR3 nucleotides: TGTGCCAGCAGCTCCCACAGGGGGAGTAACACCGGGGAGCTGTTTTTT. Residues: CASSSHRGSNTGELFF.

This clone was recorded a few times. The CDR3 loop reads CASSGTSPSRDTQYF. In nucleotides, the CDR3 is TGTGCCAGCTCCGGGACTTCACCTTCACGAGATACGCAGTATTTT. The V and J genes are TRBV19 and TRBJ2-3, with TRBD2 as a possible D gene (6 bases). Germline V CDR1 and CDR2: LNHDA, SQIVND (reference sequence). Trimming removed 9 bases at V and 5 bases at J, with 21 bases between. This CDR3 contains 15 residues.

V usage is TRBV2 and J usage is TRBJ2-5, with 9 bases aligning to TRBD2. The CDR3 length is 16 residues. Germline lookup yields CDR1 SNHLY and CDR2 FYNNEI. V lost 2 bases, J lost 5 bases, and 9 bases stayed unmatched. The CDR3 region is CASSERLAGISETQYF. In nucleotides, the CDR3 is TGTGCCAGCAGTGAAAGGCTAGCGGGAATATCGGAGACCCAGTACTTC.

CDR3 in amino acids: CASSPDRDYNSPLHF. The CDR3 DNA is TGTGCCAGCAGTCCGGACAGGGACTATAATTCACCCCTCCACTTT. This chain uses TRBV6-1 with TRBJ1-6, with TRBD1 matching over 8 bases. Looked up from germline, CDR1 is MNHNS and CDR2 is SASEGT. The CDR3 runs 15 residues. V trimming: 5 bases; J trimming: 3 bases; junction bases outside the gene matches: 3.

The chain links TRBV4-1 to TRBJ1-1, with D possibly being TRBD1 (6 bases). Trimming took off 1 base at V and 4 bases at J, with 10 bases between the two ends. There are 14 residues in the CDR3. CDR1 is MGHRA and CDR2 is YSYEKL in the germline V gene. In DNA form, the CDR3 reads TGCGCCAGCAGCCAAGCGAGGGGGATCACTGAAGCTTTCTTT. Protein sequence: CASSQARGITEAFF.

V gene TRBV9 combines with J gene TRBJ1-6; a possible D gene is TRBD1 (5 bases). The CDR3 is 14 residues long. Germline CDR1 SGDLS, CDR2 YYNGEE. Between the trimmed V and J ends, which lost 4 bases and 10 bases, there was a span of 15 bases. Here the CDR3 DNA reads TGTGCCAGCAGCCTCACCCCGGACACCTCACCCCTCCACTTT. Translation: CASSLTPDTSPLHF.

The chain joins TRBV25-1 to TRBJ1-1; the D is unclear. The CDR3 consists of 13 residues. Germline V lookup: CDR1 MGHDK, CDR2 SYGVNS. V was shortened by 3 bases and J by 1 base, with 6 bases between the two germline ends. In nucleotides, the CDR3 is TGTGCCAGCAGTGATCGGTGGAACACTGAAGCTTTCTTT. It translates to CASSDRWNTEAFF.

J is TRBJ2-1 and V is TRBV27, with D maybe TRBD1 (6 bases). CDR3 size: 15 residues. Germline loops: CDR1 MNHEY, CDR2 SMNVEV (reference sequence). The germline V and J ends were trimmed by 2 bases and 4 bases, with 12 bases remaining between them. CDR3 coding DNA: TGTGCCAGCAGTTTAAATCAGGGGAAGTACAATGAGCAGTTCTTC. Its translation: CASSLNQGKYNEQFF.

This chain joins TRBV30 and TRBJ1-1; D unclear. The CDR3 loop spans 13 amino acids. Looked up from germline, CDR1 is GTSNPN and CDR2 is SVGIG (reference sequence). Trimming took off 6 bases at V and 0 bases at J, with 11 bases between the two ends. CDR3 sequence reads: CACHPPMNTEAFF. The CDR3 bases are TGTGCCTGCCACCCTCCGATGAACACTGAAGCTTTCTTT.

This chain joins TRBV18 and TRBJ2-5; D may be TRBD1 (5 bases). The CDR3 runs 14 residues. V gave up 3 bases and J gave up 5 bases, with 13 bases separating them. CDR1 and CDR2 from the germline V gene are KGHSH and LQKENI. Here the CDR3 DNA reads TGTGCCAGCTCACCGGGGCCTTGGAGCGAGACCCAGTACTTC. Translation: CASSPGPWSETQYF.

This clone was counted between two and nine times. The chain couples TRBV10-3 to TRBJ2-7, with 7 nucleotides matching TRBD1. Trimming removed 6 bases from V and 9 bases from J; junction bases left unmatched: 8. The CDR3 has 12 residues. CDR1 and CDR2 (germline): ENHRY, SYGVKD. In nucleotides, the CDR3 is TGTGCCATCAGAGGGTACCGGGACAGGCAGTACTTC. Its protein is CAIRGYRDRQYF.

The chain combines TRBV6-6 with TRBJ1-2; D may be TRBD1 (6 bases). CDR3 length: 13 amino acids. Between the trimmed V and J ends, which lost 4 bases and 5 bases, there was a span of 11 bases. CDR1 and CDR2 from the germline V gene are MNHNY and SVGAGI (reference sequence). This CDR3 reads CASSFSGTYGYTF. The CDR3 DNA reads TGTGCCAGCAGTTTTTCAGGGACATATGGCTACACCTTC.

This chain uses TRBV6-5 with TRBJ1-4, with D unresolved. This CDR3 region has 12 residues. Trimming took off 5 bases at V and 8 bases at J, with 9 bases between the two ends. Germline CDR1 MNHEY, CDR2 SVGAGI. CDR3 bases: TGTGCCAGCAGTCTGGGTGGGGAAAAACTGTTTTTT. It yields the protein CASSLGGEKLFF.

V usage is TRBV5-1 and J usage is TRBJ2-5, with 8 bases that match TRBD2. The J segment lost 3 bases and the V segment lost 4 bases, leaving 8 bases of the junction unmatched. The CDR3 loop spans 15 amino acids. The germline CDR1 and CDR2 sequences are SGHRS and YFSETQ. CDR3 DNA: TGCGCCAGCAGCCCCGGGACTAGAGAGGAAGAGACCCAGTACTTC. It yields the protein CASSPGTREEETQYF.

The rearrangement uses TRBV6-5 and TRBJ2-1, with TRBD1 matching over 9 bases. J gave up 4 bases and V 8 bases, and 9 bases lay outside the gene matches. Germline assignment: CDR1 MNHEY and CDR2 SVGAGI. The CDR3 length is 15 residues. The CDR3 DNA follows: TGTGCCAGCTCAGGACAGGGGAGGGGGTACAATGAGCAGTTCTTC. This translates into CASSGQGRGYNEQFF.

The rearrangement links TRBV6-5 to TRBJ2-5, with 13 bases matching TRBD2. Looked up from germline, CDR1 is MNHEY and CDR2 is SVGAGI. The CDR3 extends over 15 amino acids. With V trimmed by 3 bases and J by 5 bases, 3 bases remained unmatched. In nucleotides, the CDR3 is TGTGCCAGCAGTTATACTAGCGGGGGGGCGGAGACCCAGTACTTC. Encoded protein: CASSYTSGGAETQYF.

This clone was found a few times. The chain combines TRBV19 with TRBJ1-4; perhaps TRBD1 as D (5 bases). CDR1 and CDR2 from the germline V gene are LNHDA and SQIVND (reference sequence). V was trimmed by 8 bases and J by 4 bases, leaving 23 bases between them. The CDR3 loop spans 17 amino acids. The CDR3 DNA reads TGTGCCAGTGGCCCCGGTACCAATGGGGGACTTAATGAAAAACTGTTTTTT. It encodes CASGPGTNGGLNEKLFF.

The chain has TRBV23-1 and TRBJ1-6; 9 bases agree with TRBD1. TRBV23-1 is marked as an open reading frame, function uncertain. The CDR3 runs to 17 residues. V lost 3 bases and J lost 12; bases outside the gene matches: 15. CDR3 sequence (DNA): TGCGCCAGCAGTCACTCTCCACAGGGGACAGGGACGAGACCCCTCCACTTT. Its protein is CASSHSPQGTGTRPLHF.

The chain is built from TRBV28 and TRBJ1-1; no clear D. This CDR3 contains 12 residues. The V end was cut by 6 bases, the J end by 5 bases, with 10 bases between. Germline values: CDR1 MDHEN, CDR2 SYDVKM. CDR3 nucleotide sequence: TGTGCCAGCAGGGTCGGGGTTACTGAAGCTTTCTTT. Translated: CASRVGVTEAFF.

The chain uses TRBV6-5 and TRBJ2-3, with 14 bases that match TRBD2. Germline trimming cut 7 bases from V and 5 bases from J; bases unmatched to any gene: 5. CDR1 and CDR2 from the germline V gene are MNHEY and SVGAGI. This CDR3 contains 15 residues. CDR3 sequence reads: CASKTSGGVVDTQYF. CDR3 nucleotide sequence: TGTGCCAGCAAGACTAGCGGGGGGGTTGTAGATACGCAGTATTTT.

The CDR3, as DNA: TGCAGCGTTGTGGGACAGGGTGAGCGCTACACCTTC. Its translation is CSVVGQGERYTF. V gene TRBV29-1 combines with J gene TRBJ1-2, with 9 bases identical to TRBD1. The CDR3 runs 12 residues. Germline CDR1 SQVTM, CDR2 ANQGSEA. V lost 4 bases and J lost 9; bases outside the gene matches: 6. Filled out from reference TRBV29-1 and TRBJ1-2, the complete variable domain reads SAVISQKPSRDICQRGTSLTIQCQVDSQVTMMFWYRQQPGQSLTLIATANQGSEATYESGFVIDKFPISRPNLTFSTLTVSNMSPEDSSIYLCSVVGQGERYTFGSGTRLTVV.

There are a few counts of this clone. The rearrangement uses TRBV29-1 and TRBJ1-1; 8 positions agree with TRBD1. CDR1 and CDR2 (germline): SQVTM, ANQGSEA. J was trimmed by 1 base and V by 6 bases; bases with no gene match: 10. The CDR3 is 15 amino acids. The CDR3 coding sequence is TGCAGCGTGCAGGGGGCGCGTCCCTCGAACACTGAAGCTTTCTTT. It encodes CSVQGARPSNTEAFF.

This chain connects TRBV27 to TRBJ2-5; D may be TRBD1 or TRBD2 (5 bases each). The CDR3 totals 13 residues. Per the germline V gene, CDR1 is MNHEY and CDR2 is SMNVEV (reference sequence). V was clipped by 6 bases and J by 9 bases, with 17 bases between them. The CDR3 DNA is TGTGCCAGCAGACCCGCCCAGGTGGGGGCCCAGTACTTC. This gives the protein CASRPAQVGAQYF.

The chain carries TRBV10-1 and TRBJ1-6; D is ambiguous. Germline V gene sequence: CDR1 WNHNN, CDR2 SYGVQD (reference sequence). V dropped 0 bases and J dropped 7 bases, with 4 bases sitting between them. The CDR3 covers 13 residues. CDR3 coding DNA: TGCGCCAGCAGTGAGTCGCGGAATTCACCCCTCCACTTT. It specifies CASSESRNSPLHF.

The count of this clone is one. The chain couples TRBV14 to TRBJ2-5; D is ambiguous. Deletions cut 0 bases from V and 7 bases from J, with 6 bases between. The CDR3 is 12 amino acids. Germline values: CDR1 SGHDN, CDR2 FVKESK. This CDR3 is CASSQDRATQYF. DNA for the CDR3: TGTGCCAGCAGCCAAGATCGGGCGACCCAGTACTTC.

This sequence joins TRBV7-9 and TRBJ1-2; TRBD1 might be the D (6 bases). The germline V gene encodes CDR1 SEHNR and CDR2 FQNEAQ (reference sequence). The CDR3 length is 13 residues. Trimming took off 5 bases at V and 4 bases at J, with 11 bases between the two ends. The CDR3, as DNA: TGTGCCAGCAGCCCAGGGGACCTCTATGGCTACACCTTC. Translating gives CASSPGDLYGYTF. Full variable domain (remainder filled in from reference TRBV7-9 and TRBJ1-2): DTGVSQNPRHKITKRGQNVTFRCDPISEHNRLYWYRQTLGQGPEFLTYFQNEAQLEKSRLLSDRFSAERPKGSFSTLEIQRTEQGDSAMYLCASSPGDLYGYTFGSGTRLTVV.

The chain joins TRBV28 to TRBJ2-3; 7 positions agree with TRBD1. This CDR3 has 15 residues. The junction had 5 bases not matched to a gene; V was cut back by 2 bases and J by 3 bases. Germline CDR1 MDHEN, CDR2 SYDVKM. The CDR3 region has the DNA TGTGCCAGCAGTTTAATTGGGACAGAGACAGATACGCAGTATTTT. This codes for CASSLIGTETDTQYF.